These 23 T cell receptor beta chains were sequenced from one sample in a study of response to subunit inactivated influenza vaccine. TCRdb used MiXCR to reprocess the RT-PCR reads, holding one entry per CDR3 protein. This sample has some 640,000 distinct CDR3 sequences; approximately 15% occur once, and the top ten carry 6.5% to 8.5%. This material consisted of PBMCs from blood, taken 14 to 15 days before vaccination. All receptors come from a man in his fifties or sixties who received an inactivated influenza vaccine.

V and J are TRBV12-3 or TRBV12-4 and TRBJ1-5, with TRBD1 matching 8 bases. This CDR3 is built from 15 residues. Trimming took 4 bases from V and 7 from J; bases not matched to a gene: 9. DNA of the CDR3: TGTGCCAGCAGTTGGGCAGGGGGCGAACGGCAGCCCCAGCATTTT. It translates to CASSWAGGERQPQHF.

In this sample, this clonotype turned up many times. The chain recombines TRBV7-8 with TRBJ1-5; D is uncertain. CDR3 length equals 13 residues. Germline V gene sequence: CDR1 SGHVS, CDR2 FQNEAQ. The germline V and J ends were trimmed by 4 bases and 7 bases, with 11 bases remaining between them. DNA for the CDR3: TGTGCCAGCAGCTCTGGGTTTGTGCAGCCCCAGCATTTT. Amino acid sequence: CASSSGFVQPQHF.

This clonotype was picked up a small number of times. The V gene is TRBV7-2, the J gene TRBJ2-7, with unresolved D. CDR1 is SGHTA and CDR2 is FQGNSA in the germline V gene. The CDR3 loop spans 12 amino acids. Trimming cost V 6 bases and J 5 bases, with 11 bases left between them. The DNA for the CDR3 is TGTGCCAGCAGTCTCCGGTCCAACGAGCAGTACTTC. This translates into CASSLRSNEQYF.

This clonotype was picked up a small number of times. The chain uses TRBV25-1 and TRBJ2-5; D gene ambiguous. This CDR3 spans 13 amino acids. The germline V gene has CDR1 MGHDK and CDR2 SYGVNS. V was trimmed by 4 bases and J by 2 bases, leaving 8 bases between them. CDR3 sequence: CASSVPAQETQYF. For the CDR3, the DNA is TGTGCCAGCAGTGTCCCAGCGCAAGAGACCCAGTACTTC.

This clonotype was observed at least ten times. This rearrangement joins TRBV9 to TRBJ2-7; tentatively, D is TRBD1 (6 bases). The CDR3 runs to 15 residues. Germline V gene lookup returns CDR1 SGDLS and CDR2 YYNGEE. Trimming pared 0 bases from V and 3 bases from J, leaving 13 bases between. This CDR3 is CASSVGPGQIYEQYF. The CDR3 coding sequence is TGTGCCAGCAGCGTAGGCCCCGGACAGATCTACGAGCAGTACTTC.

This clonotype was observed a handful of times. The gene calls are TRBV4-1 and TRBJ2-3; D possibly uses TRBD1 or TRBD2 (5 bases each). The germline CDR1 and CDR2 sequences are MGHRA and YSYEKL. The length of the CDR3 is 17 residues. V dropped 3 bases and J dropped 2 bases, with 18 bases sitting between them. The CDR3 loop reads CASSQPQRFGATDTQYF. The CDR3 region has the DNA TGCGCCAGCAGCCAGCCGCAGAGATTCGGGGCCACAGATACGCAGTATTTT.

CDR3 amino acids: CASIQPGTVNSPLHF. The DNA for the CDR3 is TGTGCCAGCATCCAGCCCGGGACAGTAAATTCACCCCTCCACTTT. J is TRBJ1-6 and V is TRBV3-1; 7 bases map to TRBD1. This CDR3 comprises 15 residues. Trimming at V came to 7 bases and at J to 7 bases, leaving 10 bases not matched to a gene. Germline V gene sequence: CDR1 LGHDT, CDR2 YNNKEL (reference sequence).

This clonotype was counted a few times. This chain joins TRBV29-1 and TRBJ2-5; the D is unclear. Germline V gene data show CDR1 as SQVTM and CDR2 as ANQGSEA. The CDR3 length is 14 residues. The V end was cut by 1 base, the J end by 2 bases, with 11 bases between. The CDR3, as DNA: TGCAGCGTTGAAGGATTGGAGAGACAAGAGACCCAGTACTTC. It specifies CSVEGLERQETQYF. The variable domain in full, with the rest retrieved from reference TRBV29-1 and TRBJ2-5, is SAVISQKPSRDICQRGTSLTIQCQVDSQVTMMFWYRQQPGQSLTLIATANQGSEATYESGFVIDKFPISRPNLTFSTLTVSNMSPEDSSIYLCSVEGLERQETQYFGPGTRLLVL.

The V and J genes are TRBV29-1 and TRBJ2-1; D not certain. The germline V and J ends were trimmed by 4 bases and 8 bases, with 15 bases remaining between them. Germline V gene lookup returns CDR1 SQVTM and CDR2 ANQGSEA. The CDR3 has 13 amino acids. CDR3: CSVGSQNDDEQFF. CDR3 coding DNA: TGCAGCGTTGGTTCCCAGAATGACGATGAGCAGTTCTTC.

This rearrangement joins TRBV12-3 or TRBV12-4 to TRBJ2-7; D remains ambiguous. The CDR3 loop spans 12 amino acids. V lost 7 bases to trimming and J lost 1 base, with 8 bases between them. For the CDR3, the DNA is TGTGCCAGCACGGACGGGTCCTACGAGCAGTACTTC. Its protein is CASTDGSYEQYF.

This clonotype was seen more than once but under ten times. This chain links TRBV5-6 with TRBJ2-1, with a possible D match to TRBD2 (6 bases). There are 13 residues in the CDR3. V gave up 2 bases and J gave up 5 bases, with 8 bases separating them. Germline values: CDR1 SGHDT, CDR2 YYEEEE. CDR3 region: CASSLRGNNEQFF. CDR3 DNA sequence: TGTGCCAGCAGCTTACGGGGGAACAATGAGCAGTTCTTC.

This chain links TRBV6-5 with TRBJ2-1; TRBD1 is a possible D gene (5 bases). The CDR3 has 16 amino acids. V lost 0 bases and J 7 bases, leaving 16 bases between the germline ends. Germline CDR1 MNHEY, CDR2 SVGAGI. The DNA for the CDR3 is TGTGCCAGCAGTTACTCGAGGTCAGGGATTAGGAATGAGCAGTTCTTC. Amino acid sequence: CASSYSRSGIRNEQFF.

This clonotype was counted between two and nine times. The CDR3 loop reads CASSLEEGARGGQFF. The CDR3 coding sequence is TGTGCCAGCAGCTTAGAGGAGGGGGCGAGAGGGGGGCAGTTCTTC. The V call is TRBV7-9, the J call TRBJ2-1; D is possibly TRBD1 (7 bases). CDR3 length: 15 amino acids. Trimming cost V 1 base and J 12 bases, with 19 bases left between them. Germline-derived CDR1 and CDR2 are SEHNR and FQNEAQ (reference sequence).

A few counts support this clonotype. The chain uses TRBV4-3 and TRBJ1-1; no definite D call. Germline loops: CDR1 LGHNA, CDR2 YSLEER. The CDR3 is 13 residues long. The V and J ends lost 0 bases and 8 bases respectively, with 10 bases between them. CDR3 bases: TGCGCCAGCAGCCAAGAACTACCTGGGGAAGCTTTCTTT. It yields the protein CASSQELPGEAFF.

This clonotype has ten or more counts. V and J are TRBV7-6 and TRBJ1-1; D not resolved. Trimming left V 1 base short and J 2 bases short, with 5 bases between. Germline-derived CDR1 and CDR2 are SGHVS and FNYEAQ. CDR3 size: 13 residues. CDR3 coding DNA: TGTGCCAGCAGCTTAGTGTATAACACTGAAGCTTTCTTT. Encoded protein: CASSLVYNTEAFF. The whole variable domain, filled in from reference TRBV7-6 and TRBJ1-1, reads GAGVSQSPRYKVTKRGQDVALRCDPISGHVSLYWYRQALGQGPEFLTYFNYEAQQDKSGLPNDRFSAERPEGSISTLTIQRTEQRDSAMYRCASSLVYNTEAFFGQGTRLTVV.

The chain's CDR3 is CAISDQGRTDTQYF. The DNA of the CDR3 is TGTGCCATCAGTGATCAGGGGCGCACAGATACGCAGTATTTT. The chain recombines TRBV10-3 with TRBJ2-3, with D possibly matching TRBD1 (6 bases). CDR1 is ENHRY, CDR2 SYGVKD, per germline. V was shortened by 3 bases and J by 1 base, with 8 bases between the two germline ends. The CDR3 runs to 14 residues.

The V gene is TRBV12-3 or TRBV12-4, the J gene TRBJ2-7, with 10 nucleotides matching TRBD1. The CDR3 extends over 14 amino acids. J gave up 5 bases and V 6 bases, and 7 bases lay outside the gene matches. The CDR3 sequence is CASSRRTGGNEQYF. The CDR3 DNA sequence: TGTGCCAGCAGCCGCCGGACAGGGGGGAACGAGCAGTACTTC.

The chain joins TRBV3-1 to TRBJ2-1; D is ambiguous. This CDR3 comprises 15 residues. The germline V and J ends were trimmed by 2 bases and 4 bases, with 12 bases remaining between them. CDR1 is LGHDT, CDR2 YNNKEL, per germline (reference sequence). As DNA, the CDR3 is TGTGCCAGCAGCCAATCGTTAGGATCTTACAATGAGCAGTTCTTC. Protein product: CASSQSLGSYNEQFF.

This chain connects TRBV2 to TRBJ2-1; 14 nucleotides line up with TRBD2. The length of the CDR3 is 17 residues. Germline V CDR1 and CDR2: SNHLY, FYNNEI. J lost 8 bases, V lost 5 bases, and 11 bases had no gene match. CDR3 sequence reads: CASSFPTSGRVWDEQFF. Here the CDR3 DNA reads TGTGCCAGCAGTTTCCCGACTAGCGGGAGGGTGTGGGATGAGCAGTTCTTC.

This clonotype appeared many times. The V and J genes are TRBV5-1 and TRBJ2-2; TRBD1 aligns across 7 bases. The germline gives CDR1 SGHRS, CDR2 YFSETQ. J lost 3 bases, V lost 5 bases, and 7 bases had no gene match. The CDR3 has 15 residues. This CDR3 reads CASRNTGADTGELFF. The CDR3 bases are TGCGCCAGCAGGAATACAGGGGCTGACACCGGGGAGCTGTTTTTT.

The CDR3 loop reads CASSYSAGRTSYEQYF. The CDR3 nucleotides are TGTGCCAGCAGTTACTCAGCCGGGAGGACCTCCTACGAGCAGTACTTC. The chain uses TRBV6-2 or TRBV6-3 and TRBJ2-7; 7 nucleotides line up with TRBD2. Trimming at V came to 0 bases and at J to 0 bases, leaving 5 bases not matched to a gene. This CDR3 spans 16 amino acids. The germline V gene has CDR1 MNHEY and CDR2 SVGEGT.

The rearrangement uses TRBV30 and TRBJ2-7; D unresolved. This CDR3 spans 13 amino acids. The V and J ends lost 4 bases and 3 bases respectively, with 13 bases between them. Germline CDR1 GTSNPN, CDR2 SVGIG (reference sequence). The CDR3 spells CAWMRHPNYEQYF. The CDR3 region has the DNA TGTGCCTGGATGAGGCATCCAAACTACGAGCAGTACTTC.

This clonotype was seen many times. This chain joins TRBV5-6 and TRBJ2-7; 9 nucleotides match TRBD1. Trimming cost V 4 bases and J 0 bases; bases outside gene matches: 8. The CDR3 is 16 amino acids. Germline V gene lookup returns CDR1 SGHDT and CDR2 YYEEEE. This chain's CDR3 is CASSPTDRGTSYEQYF. CDR3 bases: TGTGCCAGCAGCCCAACTGACAGGGGGACCTCCTACGAGCAGTACTTC. Using reference TRBV5-6 and TRBJ2-7 for the parts outside the CDR3, the full variable domain is DAGVTQSPTHLIKTRGQQVTLRCSPKSGHDTVSWYQQALGQGPQFIFQYYEEEERQRGNFPDRFSGHQFPNYSSELNVNALLLGDSALYLCASSPTDRGTSYEQYFGPGTRLTVT.